Below, one T cell receptor (beta chain) is given with its context. Which antigen it targets is not known. This clone may be a read error of a much larger clone one base away. Sequencing was performed on an Illumina HiSeq 1500. The public reads were reprocessed in TCRdb via fastp at Q25 and MiXCR, keeping in-frame beta chains. Records with the same CDR3 protein are collapsed into one entry carrying the most frequent genes and DNA. This sample is represented by 90,000 to 120,000 distinct CDR3 sequences; 23% of them were singletons. Together, the top ten hold about two fifths of the sample. This sample was taken from a study of T cell repertoires in cytomegalovirus infection (dated by TCRdb to about 2019). Study-level background: The HLA type of each donor mattered for the analysis, because public TCR beta signatures pointed to carriage of CMV infection along with the matching HLA type. The paper as a whole reports these results and caveats: In both this cohort and an independent cohort of some 350 donors, the cumulative frequency of public TCR beta family members distinguished carriers of CMV infection plus the relevant HLA type. The ex vivo response was dominated by HLA-C-restricted CMV-specific TCR beta clonotypes, which also provided the single most frequent clonotype in two of eight donors.

The CDR1 and CDR2 encoded by the germline V gene are SGHVS and FQNEAQ. The cysteine opens and the phenylalanine closes a CDR3 of 16 amino acids. The DNA shown is the 48-base CDR3, in frame from base 1. Rearrangement joined TRBV7-8 to TRBJ1-2; 6 matching bases give a weak D call of TRBD1. The TCR comes from a human donor in good health (CMV status not recorded). Some clones in this sample may be carry-over from other donors' samples. The sample taken for sequencing was CD8+ T cells from PBMCs. In nucleotide form, the sequence is TGTGTCAGCAGCCCCTGGGGGGGCGAGGCTAACTATGGCTACACCTTC. Translated, this is CVSSPWGGEANYGYTF.